These T cell receptor beta chains were read from a single sample in a study of T-cell memory formation after mild COVID-19. TCRdb passed the 5' RACE reads through MiXCR, listing each CDR3 protein once. This repertoire shows 300,000 to 400,000 distinct CDR3 sequences, 25% to 30% found once; its top ten account for roughly 13%. Sequencing was carried out using PBMCs or a T cell subset sorted from them (not recorded which). The receptors originated from an adult woman who had mild COVID-19 (a few samples of this study predate the infection). Cell type and time point are not known. CDR3s include the opening cysteine and the closing phenylalanine or tryptophan. The order of the fields is J gene, clone size, V gene, D gene, CDR3 protein, CDR3 DNA. The D gene is left open where the match is weak. Rows may omit the clone size; those that give it use once, few, many or a size class.

J: TRBJ2-5; size: few; V: TRBV15; D: TRBD1; CDR3: CATSRVVWGQEETQYF; DNA: TGTGCCACCAGCAGAGTGGTATGGGGACAGGAAGAGACCCAGTACTTC
J: TRBJ1-1; size: few; V: TRBV10-3; D: TRBD1; CDR3: CAISTGQGSTEAFF; DNA: TGTGCCATCAGTACGGGACAGGGGTCCACTGAAGCTTTCTTT
J: TRBJ2-1; size: -; V: TRBV5-1; D: -; CDR3: CASSLDPGSHNEQFF; DNA: TGCGCCAGCAGCTTGGACCCCGGGTCACACAATGAGCAGTTCTTC
J: TRBJ2-7; size: few; V: TRBV7-3; D: TRBD2; CDR3: CASSPGTSFSEQYF; DNA: TGTGCCAGCAGCCCCGGGACTAGTTTTTCCGAGCAGTACTTC
J: TRBJ2-6; size: few; V: TRBV20-1; D: -; CDR3: CSAPDFFSGANVLTF; DNA: TGCAGTGCTCCCGACTTCTTCTCTGGGGCCAACGTCCTGACTTTC
J: TRBJ2-1; size: -; V: TRBV11-3; D: TRBD2; CDR3: CASSPGFGTSGNNEQFF; DNA: TGTGCCAGCAGCCCCGGGTTCGGGACTAGCGGGAACAATGAGCAGTTCTTC
J: TRBJ1-1; size: -; V: TRBV5-1; D: -; CDR3: CASSLDIRGTEAFF; DNA: TGCGCCAGCAGCTTGGACATCCGCGGGACTGAAGCTTTCTTT
J: TRBJ1-2; size: -; V: TRBV7-9; D: -; CDR3: CASSLSAGRKGYTF; DNA: TGTGCCAGCAGCTTGTCGGCAGGGAGGAAGGGCTACACCTTC
J: TRBJ2-3; size: few; V: TRBV12-3/TRBV12-4; D: -; CDR3: CASRIAGSRTDTQYF; DNA: TGTGCCAGCAGAATCGCCGGGTCTCGCACAGATACGCAGTATTTT
J: TRBJ2-2; size: -; V: TRBV7-2; D: TRBD2; CDR3: CASSFPLAGLRTGELFF; DNA: TGTGCCAGCAGCTTTCCCTTAGCGGGACTACGGACCGGGGAGCTGTTTTTT
J: TRBJ1-1; size: few; V: TRBV3-1; D: -; CDR3: CAAGSAIMNTEAFF; DNA: TGTGCAGCAGGATCGGCGATAATGAACACTGAAGCTTTCTTT
J: TRBJ2-1; size: -; V: TRBV24-1; D: -; CDR3: CATSVSGNEQFF; DNA: TGTGCCACCAGTGTGTCCGGCAATGAGCAGTTCTTC
J: TRBJ2-3; size: -; V: TRBV20-1; D: TRBD2; CDR3: CSARLSGSSTDTQYF; DNA: TGCAGTGCTAGACTAAGCGGGAGTTCGACAGATACGCAGTATTTT
J: TRBJ2-3; size: -; V: TRBV3-1; D: TRBD2; CDR3: CASSQTAGGSTDTQYF; DNA: TGTGCCAGCAGCCAGACAGCGGGGGGGAGCACAGATACGCAGTATTTT
J: TRBJ2-5; size: few; V: TRBV10-3; D: -; CDR3: CAISDHGREETQYF; DNA: TGTGCCATCAGTGATCACGGGAGAGAGGAGACCCAGTACTTC
J: TRBJ2-1; size: -; V: TRBV7-3; D: TRBD2; CDR3: CASSPGGGTLREQFF; DNA: TGTGCCAGCAGTCCCGGCGGGGGGACACTACGGGAGCAGTTCTTC
J: TRBJ1-2; size: once; V: TRBV4-3; D: TRBD1; CDR3: CASSQEQGQRFYGYTF; DNA: TGCGCCAGCAGCCAAGAACAGGGACAGCGCTTCTATGGCTACACCTTC
J: TRBJ2-3; size: -; V: TRBV6-5; D: TRBD2; CDR3: CASSPSLGKGGADTQYF; DNA: TGTGCCAGCAGTCCTAGTTTGGGGAAGGGAGGGGCAGATACGCAGTATTTT
J: TRBJ2-6; size: -; V: TRBV3-1; D: TRBD1; CDR3: CASSQATLGGQGLSGANVLTF; DNA: TGTGCCAGCAGCCAAGCCACACTCGGCGGACAGGGGTTATCTGGGGCCAACGTCCTGACTTTC
J: TRBJ1-4; size: -; V: TRBV12-3/TRBV12-4; D: -; CDR3: CASSYQLNEKLFF; DNA: TGTGCCAGCAGTTACCAGCTTAATGAAAAACTGTTTTTT
J: TRBJ2-2; size: -; V: TRBV3-1; D: -; CDR3: CASSQLTSRTGELFF; DNA: TGTGCCAGCAGCCAACTCACTAGCAGGACCGGGGAGCTGTTTTTT
J: TRBJ2-7; size: -; V: TRBV6-1; D: -; CDR3: CASSEATTGFSYEQYF; DNA: TGTGCCAGCAGTGAAGCGACAACAGGGTTCTCCTACGAGCAGTACTTC
J: TRBJ2-5; size: many; V: TRBV6-5; D: -; CDR3: CASGLETQYF; DNA: TGTGCCAGCGGATTGGAGACCCAGTACTTC
J: TRBJ2-3; size: -; V: TRBV7-2; D: -; CDR3: CASSLGGTTGGTDTQYF; DNA: TGTGCCAGCAGCTTAGGAGGTACGACGGGAGGCACAGATACGCAGTATTTT
J: TRBJ2-7; size: few; V: TRBV29-1; D: TRBD1; CDR3: CSVVGQASSYEQYF; DNA: TGCAGCGTTGTGGGACAGGCAAGCTCCTACGAGCAGTACTTC
J: TRBJ2-3; size: few; V: TRBV5-1; D: -; CDR3: CASSLYLDTQYF; DNA: TGCGCCAGCAGCTTGTATTTAGATACGCAGTATTTT
J: TRBJ1-2; size: few; V: TRBV4-3; D: -; CDR3: CASSQASYSYGYTF; DNA: TGCGCCAGCAGCCAAGCCTCCTACTCTTATGGCTACACCTTC
J: TRBJ1-2; size: -; V: TRBV20-1; D: -; CDR3: CSARGLTYGYTF; DNA: TGCAGTGCTAGAGGGTTGACCTATGGCTACACCTTC
J: TRBJ2-5; size: few; V: TRBV25-1; D: -; CDR3: CASSAPGLPWTQYF; DNA: TGTGCCAGCAGTGCACCAGGTCTCCCGTGGACCCAGTACTTC
J: TRBJ2-3; size: -; V: TRBV6-4; D: TRBD2; CDR3: CASSVGRAGGDTQYF; DNA: TGTGCCAGCAGTGTCGGGAGGGCCGGGGGAGATACGCAGTATTTT
J: TRBJ2-1; size: few; V: TRBV6-2/TRBV6-3; D: TRBD1; CDR3: CASSPLGTGVHDEQFF; DNA: TGTGCCAGCAGTCCCCTCGGGACAGGGGTTCACGATGAGCAGTTCTTC
J: TRBJ2-3; size: -; V: TRBV7-2; D: -; CDR3: CASSLRGLLGPDTQYF; DNA: TGTGCCAGCAGCTTAAGAGGCCTCCTAGGGCCAGATACGCAGTATTTT
J: TRBJ1-6; size: -; V: TRBV4-1; D: TRBD1; CDR3: CASRTLGQGDSPLHF; DNA: TGCGCCAGCAGGACACTGGGACAGGGGGATTCACCCCTCCACTTT
J: TRBJ2-1; size: -; V: TRBV7-6; D: -; CDR3: CASAVRNEQFF; DNA: TGTGCCAGCGCAGTGAGGAATGAGCAGTTCTTC
J: TRBJ2-5; size: -; V: TRBV4-1; D: -; CDR3: CASRDQGGQETQYF; DNA: TGCGCCAGCAGAGATCAGGGGGGTCAAGAGACCCAGTACTTC
J: TRBJ2-2; size: -; V: TRBV12-5; D: -; CDR3: CASGSGNTGELFF; DNA: TGTGCTAGTGGCTCGGGGAACACCGGGGAGCTGTTTTTT
J: TRBJ2-3; size: -; V: TRBV11-1; D: -; CDR3: CASTAAASTQYF; DNA: TGTGCCAGCACGGCAGCGGCAAGTACGCAGTATTTT
J: TRBJ2-3; size: few; V: TRBV7-2; D: TRBD2; CDR3: CASSRTSGRAPSTDTQYF; DNA: TGTGCCAGCAGCCGGACTAGCGGGAGGGCCCCTAGCACAGATACGCAGTATTTT
J: TRBJ1-1; size: many; V: TRBV3-1; D: -; CDR3: CASSQDWGAMNTEAFF; DNA: TGTGCCAGCAGCCAAGATTGGGGGGCAATGAACACTGAAGCTTTCTTT
J: TRBJ1-2; size: once; V: TRBV20-1; D: -; CDR3: CSASPNYGYTF; DNA: TGCAGTGCTAGTCCCAACTATGGCTACACCTTC
J: TRBJ2-1; size: few; V: TRBV7-2; D: -; CDR3: CASSPALADEQFF; DNA: TGTGCCAGCAGCCCCGCTTTGGCTGATGAGCAGTTCTTC
J: TRBJ2-1; size: few; V: TRBV5-4; D: TRBD2; CDR3: CASSPPLASGIYNEQFF; DNA: TGTGCCAGCAGCCCTCCCCTGGCTAGCGGGATTTACAATGAGCAGTTCTTC
J: TRBJ2-7; size: few; V: TRBV5-1; D: -; CDR3: CASSPSGHVSSYEQYF; DNA: TGCGCCAGCAGCCCCTCTGGACACGTGAGCTCCTACGAGCAGTACTTC
J: TRBJ1-1; size: -; V: TRBV5-6; D: -; CDR3: CASSPDSVTVEAFF; DNA: TGTGCCAGCAGCCCGGATTCGGTGACAGTTGAAGCTTTCTTT
J: TRBJ1-3; size: -; V: TRBV14; D: TRBD1; CDR3: CASSHGGQGLYGNTIYF; DNA: TGTGCCAGCAGCCACGGCGGACAGGGCTTATATGGAAACACCATATATTTT
J: TRBJ2-5; size: few; V: TRBV24-1; D: TRBD1; CDR3: CATKASGTGVQETQYF; DNA: TGTGCCACCAAGGCCTCCGGGACAGGGGTCCAAGAGACCCAGTACTTC
J: TRBJ2-1; size: once; V: TRBV7-9; D: -; CDR3: CASSLEVAEPYNEQFF; DNA: TGTGCCAGCAGCTTAGAAGTAGCGGAGCCCTACAATGAGCAGTTCTTC
J: TRBJ2-7; size: once; V: TRBV6-5; D: -; CDR3: CASTPVRGYEQYF; DNA: TGTGCCAGCACCCCCGTTCGGGGATACGAGCAGTACTTC
J: TRBJ1-1; size: -; V: TRBV6-5; D: -; CDR3: CASSYTSGAPNTEAFF; DNA: TGTGCCAGCAGTTACACTTCAGGGGCCCCGAACACTGAAGCTTTCTTT
J: TRBJ1-1; size: -; V: TRBV3-1; D: TRBD1; CDR3: CASSQDGEGAGAEAFF; DNA: TGTGCCAGCAGCCAAGATGGAGAGGGGGCAGGCGCTGAAGCTTTCTTT
J: TRBJ2-7; size: -; V: TRBV11-3; D: -; CDR3: CASPSLPGQRRYEQYF; DNA: TGTGCCAGCCCCTCGCTTCCGGGACAAAGGAGGTACGAGCAGTACTTC